Presented here are 8 T cell receptor beta chains from one specimen sequenced in a study of neurological immune-mediated disorders. TCRdb used MiXCR to reprocess the 5' RACE reads, holding one entry per CDR3 protein. The sample yields tens of thousands of distinct CDR3 sequences, about 3.5% seen once. The sample taken for sequencing was PBMCs. The receptors here all came from a man aged 25-45 years with multiple sclerosis.

CDR3 DNA: TGTGCCAGCAGCCCTGGGTTGGCAGGGGGCGCGGAGACCCAGTACTTC. It specifies CASSPGLAGGAETQYF. The chain links TRBV7-7 to TRBJ2-5; TRBD1 aligns across 8 bases. The CDR3 covers 16 residues. Germline loops: CDR1 SSHAT, CDR2 FNYEAQ (reference sequence). After removal of 5 bases from V and 5 bases from J, the junction contained 13 bases not matched to a gene.

This clonotype showed up many times. This chain uses TRBV12-3 or TRBV12-4 with TRBJ2-7; D uncertain. The CDR3 loop spans 13 amino acids. Trimming took off 5 bases at V and 7 bases at J, with 15 bases between the two ends. CDR3 nucleotide sequence: TGTGCCAGCAGTGGGCGGACCCGCTCTGAGCAGTACTTC. The encoded protein is CASSGRTRSEQYF.

Many counts were recorded for this clonotype. V usage is TRBV25-1 and J usage is TRBJ1-1, with D possibly being TRBD1 (5 bases). The CDR3 spans 14 residues. Trimming took off 0 bases at V and 5 bases at J, with 10 bases between the two ends. Per the germline V gene, CDR1 is MGHDK and CDR2 is SYGVNS. For the CDR3, the DNA is TGTGCCAGCAGTGAATATATCGGGGGAACTGAAGCTTTCTTT. It encodes CASSEYIGGTEAFF.

The chain uses TRBV29-1 and TRBJ1-4; possibly TRBD1 for D (6 bases). The CDR3 has 13 residues. V lost 5 bases to trimming and J lost 8 bases, with 15 bases between them. The germline CDR1 and CDR2 sequences are SQVTM and ANQGSEA. This CDR3 is CSVYATGTEKLFF. In DNA form, the CDR3 reads TGCAGCGTTTATGCGACCGGGACAGAAAAACTGTTTTTT.

In this sample, this clonotype turned up many times. The chain carries TRBV7-9 and TRBJ2-7; a possible D gene is TRBD2 (6 bases). The CDR3 length is 15 residues. Looked up from germline, CDR1 is SEHNR and CDR2 is FQNEAQ (reference sequence). V lost 1 base to trimming and J lost 0 bases, with 10 bases between them. In nucleotides, the CDR3 is TGTGCCAGCAGCTTAGTTGGCGGGACCTCCTACGAGCAGTACTTC. Its translation is CASSLVGGTSYEQYF.

This clonotype has ten or more counts. The chain links TRBV7-2 to TRBJ1-5; D remains unclear. Germline lookup yields CDR1 SGHTA and CDR2 FQGNSA. With 1 base removed from V and 2 bases from J, the gap between germline ends came to 9 bases. The CDR3 extends over 15 amino acids. DNA for the CDR3: TGTGCCAGCAGCTTAGATATTTCAGGCAATCAGCCCCAGCATTTT. This gives the protein CASSLDISGNQPQHF.

This clonotype was found many times. V is TRBV20-1 and J is TRBJ1-1; D possibly corresponds to TRBD1 (6 bases). With 0 bases removed from V and 6 bases from J, the gap between germline ends came to 11 bases. This CDR3 region has 13 residues. Germline CDR1 DFQATT, CDR2 SNEGSKA (reference sequence). The CDR3 here is CSAREGGNPEAFF. Here the CDR3 DNA reads TGCAGTGCTAGAGAAGGGGGAAACCCTGAAGCTTTCTTT.

This clonotype was seen at least ten times. The V gene is TRBV9, the J gene TRBJ2-5; either TRBD1 or TRBD2 may fit D (5 bases each). V shed 4 bases and J shed 4 bases, with 14 bases lying between them. The CDR3 runs to 14 residues. The germline V gene has CDR1 SGDLS and CDR2 YYNGEE. CDR3 region: CASSSGWGPETQYF. CDR3 DNA: TGTGCCAGCAGCTCCGGGTGGGGACCAGAGACCCAGTACTTC.